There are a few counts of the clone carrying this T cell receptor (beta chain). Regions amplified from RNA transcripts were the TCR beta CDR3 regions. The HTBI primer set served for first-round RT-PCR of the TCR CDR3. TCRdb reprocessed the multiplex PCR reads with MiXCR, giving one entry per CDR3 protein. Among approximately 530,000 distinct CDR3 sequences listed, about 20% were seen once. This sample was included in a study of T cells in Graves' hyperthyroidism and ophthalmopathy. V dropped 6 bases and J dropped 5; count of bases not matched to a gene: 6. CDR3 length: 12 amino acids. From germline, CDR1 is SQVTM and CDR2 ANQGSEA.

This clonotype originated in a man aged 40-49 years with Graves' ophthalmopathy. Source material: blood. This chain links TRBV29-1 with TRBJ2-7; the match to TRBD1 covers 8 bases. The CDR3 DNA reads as TGCAGCGTGAGGACAGGGCCGGACGAGCAGTACTTC. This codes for CSVRTGPDEQYF.